Listed below are T cell receptor beta chains from one sample, sequenced in a study of blood T cell repertoires in COVID-19. Sequenced by immunoSEQ multiplex PCR; TCRdb stores in-frame clones only, minus some. This sample carries roughly 50,000 clones, around 90% of them seen once, and the ten largest clones take 10% to 15%. The specimen sequenced was peripheral blood. The receptors derive from a man aged 80 or over with acute or convalescent COVID-19. Both conserved end residues are part of each CDR3. A D gene is named only where the DNA matches it firmly. Clone size is stated in some rows and not others, as once, few, many or a class when expanded.

d_gene	v_gene	j_gene	abundance	CDR3aa	CDR3nt
TRBD2	TRBV27	TRBJ2-1	-	CASSLRRRRGGNEQFF	TGTGCCAGCAGTTTACGCCGAAGACGGGGGGGCAATGAGCAGTTCTTC
TRBD1	TRBV6-1	TRBJ2-7	-	CASSERGQAYEQYF	TGTGCCAGCAGTGAAAGGGGGCAAGCCTACGAGCAGTACTTC
-	TRBV27	TRBJ1-4	-	CASSFSATNEKLFF	TGTGCCAGCAGTTTTAGTGCAACTAATGAAAAACTGTTTTTT
-	TRBV30	TRBJ1-1	-	CAWSYSMNTEAFF	TGTGCCTGGAGTTACAGTATGAACACTGAAGCTTTCTTT
TRBD2	TRBV7-2	TRBJ2-3	-	CASSRASGADTQYF	TGTGCCAGCAGCCGGGCTAGCGGGGCAGATACGCAGTATTTT
-	TRBV2	TRBJ1-1	-	CASSETGNFNTEAFF	TGTGCCAGCAGTGAGACGGGTAATTTCAACACTGAAGCTTTCTTT
TRBD2	TRBV5-1	TRBJ2-3	-	CASSVERGYTDTQYF	TGCGCCAGCAGCGTCGAGCGGGGGTACACAGATACGCAGTATTTT
-	TRBV5-5	TRBJ2-7	-	CASSLGPLSPYEQYF	TGTGCCAGCAGCTTGGGCCCCTTGAGTCCCTACGAGCAGTACTTC
TRBD2	TRBV11-2	TRBJ2-5	-	CASSQSTSGGETQYF	TGTGCCAGCAGCCAATCGACTAGCGGGGGAGAGACCCAGTACTTC
-	TRBV19	TRBJ1-2	-	CASSLTGPNYGYTF	TGTGCCAGTAGTCTGACAGGCCCTAACTATGGCTACACCTTC
TRBD1	TRBV6-5	TRBJ1-4	-	CASSFGTGTNEKLFF	TGTGCCAGCAGTTTCGGGACAGGGACTAATGAAAAACTGTTTTTT
TRBD2	TRBV5-1	TRBJ2-3	-	CASSLLPQRGTQYF	TGCGCCAGCAGCTTGCTGCCGCAGCGGGGTACGCAGTATTTT
-	TRBV19	TRBJ2-6	-	CATLSRAGANVLTF	TGTGCCACCCTCTCCAGGGCCGGGGCCAACGTCCTGACTTTC
-	TRBV5-8	TRBJ2-1	once	CASSFPITHNEQFF	TGTGCCAGCAGCTTTCCCATCACACACAATGAGCAGTTCTTC
-	TRBV5-1	TRBJ2-7	-	CASSSGVLYEQYF	TGCGCCAGCAGCTCAGGGGTTTTGTACGAGCAGTACTTC
TRBD1	TRBV10-3	TRBJ1-5	-	CAISDPTGGNQPQHF	TGTGCCATCAGTGATCCTACAGGGGGAAATCAGCCCCAGCATTTT
TRBD2	TRBV7-9	TRBJ2-2	-	CASSLAVAGAGELFF	TGTGCCAGCAGCTTAGCGGTAGCGGGGGCCGGGGAGCTGTTTTTT
-	TRBV19	TRBJ1-1	-	CASSMRVEGLTEAFF	TGTGCCAGTAGTATGAGGGTCGAGGGACTCACTGAAGCTTTCTTT
TRBD1	TRBV27	TRBJ1-3	-	CATRGASGNTIYF	TGTGCCACCAGGGGGGCTTCTGGAAACACCATATATTTT
-	TRBV11-2	TRBJ2-5	-	CASSLGREETQYF	TGTGCCAGCAGCTTGGGCAGGGAAGAGACCCAGTACTTC
TRBD1	TRBV7-6	TRBJ2-2	-	CASSNGQGGNTGELFF	TGTGCCAGCAGTAACGGACAGGGTGGGAACACCGGGGAGCTGTTTTTT
TRBD1	TRBV5-5	TRBJ2-5	few	CASRPGQGALRETQYF	TGTGCCAGCAGACCGGGACAGGGGGCCCTACGGGAGACCCAGTACTTC
-	TRBV7-2	TRBJ2-6	-	CASDGESGANVLTF	TGTGCCAGCGACGGGGAGTCTGGGGCCAACGTCCTGACTTTC
-	TRBV4-2	TRBJ1-1	-	CASSQSDSRNTEAFF	TGTGCCAGCAGCCAATCGGACAGCCGGAACACTGAAGCTTTCTTT
TRBD1	TRBV14	TRBJ1-2	-	CASRGTGIGGGYTF	TGTGCCAGCAGGGGGACAGGGATCGGCGGGGGCTACACCTTC
-	TRBV6-1	TRBJ1-6	-	CASSEDWQRDSPLHF	TGTGCCAGCAGTGAAGATTGGCAGAGGGATTCACCCCTCCACTTT
-	TRBV7-9	TRBJ2-1	few	CASIKGRGNEQFF	TGTGCCAGCATCAAGGGCCGGGGGAATGAGCAGTTCTTC
-	TRBV10-3	TRBJ2-7	-	CAISEPIDSSYEQYF	TGTGCCATCAGTGAGCCCATAGACAGTTCCTACGAGCAGTACTTC
TRBD1	TRBV6-5	TRBJ1-6	-	CASRPDRVNSPLHF	TGTGCCAGCAGGCCGGACAGGGTAAATTCACCCCTCCACTTT
TRBD2	TRBV27	TRBJ2-7	-	CASSWLAGYEQYF	TGTGCCAGCAGTTGGTTAGCGGGCTACGAGCAGTACTTC
TRBD2	TRBV5-1	TRBJ2-1	-	CASSLLSGGAYNEQFF	TGCGCCAGCAGCTTGCTTAGCGGGGGGGCCTACAATGAGCAGTTCTTC
TRBD1	TRBV4-1	TRBJ1-2	-	CVSSQVGQGLGYTF	TGCGTCAGCAGCCAAGTTGGACAGGGCCTTGGCTACACCTTC
TRBD2	TRBV19	TRBJ2-5	few	CASSTGLAGDQETQYF	TGTGCCAGTAGTACGGGACTAGCGGGGGACCAAGAGACCCAGTACTTC
-	TRBV24-1	TRBJ1-5	-	CATEEQPQHF	TGTGCCACCGAGGAACAGCCCCAGCATTTT
-	TRBV5-1	TRBJ2-2	-	CASRRTANTGELFF	TGCGCCAGCAGGCGGACAGCGAACACCGGGGAGCTGTTTTTT
-	TRBV12-3/TRBV12-4	TRBJ1-3	-	CASRQQVTIYF	TGTGCCAGCCGCCAGCAGGTCACCATATATTTT
TRBD2	TRBV2	TRBJ2-3	-	CASRTSSTTDTQYF	TGTGCCAGCAGGACTAGCTCAACCACAGATACGCAGTATTTT
TRBD1	TRBV4-1	TRBJ2-3	-	CASSQGPGQGTDTQYF	TGCGCCAGCAGCCAAGGGCCGGGACAGGGCACAGATACGCAGTATTTT
-	TRBV6-5	TRBJ1-5	-	CASTLEGSPNQPQHF	TGTGCCAGCACCTTGGAGGGATCACCCAATCAGCCCCAGCATTTT
-	TRBV7-7	TRBJ1-3	-	CASSLAVGNTIYF	TGTGCCAGCAGCTTAGCCGTTGGAAACACCATATATTTT
-	TRBV12-3/TRBV12-4	TRBJ2-7	-	CASIQNGGYEQYF	TGTGCCAGCATCCAGAACGGGGGCTACGAGCAGTACTTC
TRBD1	TRBV2	TRBJ2-5	-	CASSGGTGGQETQYF	TGTGCCAGCAGCGGCGGGACAGGGGGCCAAGAGACCCAGTACTTC